This T cell receptor (beta chain) came from a study of cytomegalovirus exposure and HLA in healthy donors. Donors counted as nominally healthy when sampled, yet unrecorded immune exposures were likely. V lost 0 bases, J lost 5 bases, and 11 bases lay in between. CDR3 length: 14 amino acids. CDR1 and CDR2 from the germline V gene are SGDLS and YYNGEE. The PCR employed 60 Vbeta primers together with 13 Jbeta primers. Data came from immunoSEQ multiplex PCR; TCRdb stores just in-frame clones and leaves some out. The sample carries roughly 120,000 clones, 70% recorded once. This chain connects TRBV9 to TRBJ2-5, with D hard to call. This sequence originates from a young man in good health and CMV-seropositive. Input material: PBMCs. The CDR3 coding sequence is TGTGCCAGCAGCGTAGCCCCTATGCGGGAGACCCAGTACTTC. Translating gives CASSVAPMRETQYF.